This T cell receptor beta chain originates from a study of identical twins. The study, taken as a whole, reports: Beta out-of-frame sequences showed weaker excess twin sharing.

Each CDR3 protein gets one entry after TCRdb re-called the 5' RACE reads with MiXCR. The sample yields fewer than 250,000 distinct CDR3 sequences, roughly 7.5% seen once. Germline-derived CDR1 and CDR2 are LNHNV and YYDKDF (reference sequence). The CDR3 runs to 16 residues. Trimming stripped 0 bases from V and 2 bases from J, with 10 bases between. This clonotype was seen a handful of times. The antigen is undetermined. The data also belong to a second study, concerning yellow fever vaccine responses in identical twins.

Material for sequencing was CD8+ T cells sorted from blood. V usage is TRBV15 and J usage is TRBJ2-2; D possibly corresponds to TRBD2 (7 bases). The sequence was collected from a woman younger than 35 in good health. The CDR3 nucleotides are TGTGCCACCAGCAGAGAGGGGGGGCCAAACACCGGGGAGCTGTTTTTT. Amino acid sequence: CATSREGGPNTGELFF.